The present entry profiles one T cell receptor (beta chain) with its context. This sample is drawn from a study of blood T cell repertoires in COVID-19. Study as a whole: From the United States, Italy and Spain came samples of acute and convalescent COVID-19. Sources were T cells, B-cell-depleted T cells, or PBMCs; the material itself was cDNA or gDNA.

How the authors handled the data: From reference gene primer amplification, estimates of nucleated cell counts were derived. Profiled with immunoSEQ multiplex PCR; TCRdb holds only in-frame clones, not every one. V and J calls and clone size are given by that table; D and trimming were obtained from the DNA. The table includes about 300,000 clones, over 70% detected once. Sequencing input: peripheral blood. This clonotype was obtained from a woman in her forties or fifties with acute or convalescent COVID-19.

In DNA, the CDR3 is TGTGCCAGCAGTTTACCCGCCCAGGGGGGCTACACCTTC. Protein: CASSLPAQGGYTF. This sequence joins TRBV28 and TRBJ1-2, with a weak D call TRBD1 (6 bases). V shed 2 bases and J shed 8 bases, with 12 bases lying between them. This CDR3 region has 13 residues. The germline V gene encodes CDR1 MDHEN and CDR2 SYDVKM.